Following are 27 T cell receptor beta chains from one sample sequenced in a study of regulatory dendritic cells for organ transplantation. TCRdb keeps only in-frame clones here, not all; method: immunoSEQ multiplex PCR. Altogether tens of thousands of clones are present, 82% being singletons, with the ten largest covering approximately 0.44%. The source material was naive CD8+ T cells from blood. Sample subset: CD45RA+ naive T cells. The receptors stem from a human donor in good health.

The J gene is TRBJ2-2, the V gene TRBV6-1; TRBD1 aligns across 11 bases. The V segment lost 4 bases and the J segment 5 bases; nucleotides outside the gene matches: 9. Germline V gene lookup returns CDR1 MNHNS and CDR2 SASEGT. The CDR3 length is 17 residues. Here the CDR3 reads CASSVGQGASLTGELFF. The CDR3 bases are TGTGCCAGCAGTGTCGGACAGGGGGCGAGTTTAACCGGGGAGCTGTTTTTT.

The chain carries TRBV6-1 and TRBJ1-6; maybe TRBD1 (5 bases). The CDR3 has 16 amino acids. V lost 1 base, J lost 6 bases, and 13 bases lay in between. Per the germline V gene, CDR1 is MNHNS and CDR2 is SASEGT. As DNA, the CDR3 is TGTGCCAGCAGTGAAGTAAGAGCGGGACCTAATTCACCCCTCCACTTT. It is translated as CASSEVRAGPNSPLHF.

This clone appeared once. The rearrangement links TRBV13 to TRBJ2-7, with D perhaps TRBD2 (6 bases). The V end lost 0 bases, the J end lost 5 bases, and 17 bases lay between the germline ends. The CDR3 contains 16 residues. The germline CDR1 and CDR2 sequences are PRHDT and FYEKMQ (reference sequence). The CDR3, as DNA: TGTGCCAGCAGCTTAGGGTTGGGGGGTTCCTTCCACGAGCAGTACTTC. Protein: CASSLGLGGSFHEQYF.

This clone was detected a few times. This sequence joins TRBV4-2 and TRBJ1-1; TRBD1 aligns across 7 bases. This CDR3 contains 17 residues. CDR1 is LGHNA, CDR2 YNFKEQ, per germline. V was clipped by 4 bases and J by 5 bases; unmatched bases: 16. This CDR3 reads CASSPGGSQGGRTEAFF. In DNA, the CDR3 is TGTGCCAGCAGCCCCGGGGGAAGCCAGGGGGGAAGAACTGAAGCTTTCTTT.

This CDR3 is CASSLPLPTDEQFF. In DNA form, the CDR3 reads TGTGCCAGCAGCTTACCCTTGCCTACGGATGAGCAGTTCTTC. The chain uses TRBV7-9 and TRBJ2-1; D gene uncertain. CDR1 is SEHNR, CDR2 FQNEAQ, per germline (reference sequence). The CDR3 totals 14 residues. The V gene lost 2 bases and the J gene lost 8 bases, with 13 bases spanning the gap.

The CDR3 spells CASRPTTSYEQYF. DNA of the CDR3: TGTGCCAGCAGACCCACCACAAGCTACGAGCAGTACTTC. The chain is built from TRBV5-6 and TRBJ2-7; D ambiguous. The germline V gene has CDR1 SGHDT and CDR2 YYEEEE. The CDR3 has 13 residues. Trimming took off 5 bases at V and 3 bases at J, with 12 bases between the two ends.

This chain joins TRBV11-2 and TRBJ2-4, with TRBD1 identical over 8 bases. CDR1 and CDR2 (germline): SGHAT, FQNNGV. Trimming took 4 bases from V and 0 from J; bases not matched to a gene: 11. The CDR3 contains 18 residues. DNA of the CDR3: TGTGCCAGCAGCTCGTCCCGGGACAGGTTACTAGCCAAAAACATTCAGTACTTC. Its translation is CASSSSRDRLLAKNIQYF.

This clone was found a few times. The chain joins TRBV2 to TRBJ1-1; 10 bases map to TRBD1. The V and J ends lost 2 bases and 5 bases, in that order; junction bases with no gene match: 5. Looked up from germline, CDR1 is SNHLY and CDR2 is FYNNEI. CDR3 size: 15 residues. The CDR3 here is CASSETRQGATEAFF. The CDR3 coding sequence is TGTGCCAGCAGTGAAACAAGACAGGGGGCGACTGAAGCTTTCTTT. Using reference TRBV2 and TRBJ1-1 for the parts outside the CDR3, the full variable domain is EPEVTQTPSHQVTQMGQEVILRCVPISNHLYFYWYRQILGQKVEFLVSFYNNEISEKSEIFDDQFSVERPDGSNFTLKIRSTKLEDSAMYFCASSETRQGATEAFFGQGTRLTVV.

The chain employs TRBV13 and TRBJ2-1; 10 positions match TRBD1. The germline V gene encodes CDR1 PRHDT and CDR2 FYEKMQ (reference sequence). J was trimmed by 6 bases and V by 5 bases; bases with no gene match: 4. The CDR3 length is 14 residues. CDR3 region: CASSVGQGGNEQFF. DNA for the CDR3: TGTGCCAGCAGCGTCGGACAGGGGGGCAATGAGCAGTTCTTC.

A few counts support this clone. The chain employs TRBV7-9 and TRBJ2-7; TRBD2 aligns across 7 bases. Germline CDR1 is SEHNR and CDR2 is FQNEAQ (reference sequence). CDR3 length: 11 amino acids. After removal of 8 bases from V and 7 bases from J, the junction contained 5 bases not matched to a gene. The CDR3 protein is CASSPGGEQYF. The DNA of the CDR3 is TGTGCCAGCTCCCCGGGGGGTGAGCAGTACTTC.

The V call is TRBV9, the J call TRBJ2-7, with 8 bases lining up with TRBD2. This CDR3 is 16 amino acids long. The trim removed 4 bases at V and 2 bases at J, leaving 11 bases unmatched. In germline, CDR1 is SGDLS, CDR2 YYNGEE. The CDR3 is CASSPSLLAAPYEQYF. In nucleotides, the CDR3 is TGTGCCAGCAGCCCGTCACTACTAGCGGCACCCTACGAGCAGTACTTC.

This clone showed up just a few times. J is TRBJ2-7 and V is TRBV11-2; D is uncertain. The CDR3 extends over 11 amino acids. CDR1 is SGHAT and CDR2 is FQNNGV in the germline V gene. Trimming stripped 4 bases from V and 3 bases from J, with 4 bases between. CDR3 DNA: TGTGCCAGCAGCTCTTACTACGAGCAGTACTTC. Translating gives CASSSYYEQYF. Using reference TRBV11-2 and TRBJ2-7 for the parts outside the CDR3, the full variable domain is EAGVAQSPRYKIIEKRQSVAFWCNPISGHATLYWYQQILGQGPKLLIQFQNNGVVDDSQLPKDRFSAERLKGVDSTLKIQPAKLEDSAVYLCASSSYYEQYFGPGTRLTVT.

The chain employs TRBV6-5 and TRBJ1-1; no clear D. The V end was cut by 5 bases, the J end by 1 base, with 5 bases between. Germline values: CDR1 MNHEY, CDR2 SVGAGI. The CDR3 loop spans 12 amino acids. CDR3 DNA: TGTGCCAGCAGTGCTAGGAACACTGAAGCTTTCTTT. Amino acids: CASSARNTEAFF.

The CDR3 protein is CASSLDIAGNNIQYF. The DNA of the CDR3 is TGTGCCAGCAGCTTAGATATAGCGGGGAATAACATTCAGTACTTC. The V and J genes are TRBV7-8 and TRBJ2-4, with TRBD2 identical over 8 bases. V lost 1 base to trimming and J lost 7 bases; unmatched junction nucleotides: 6. Germline values: CDR1 SGHVS, CDR2 FQNEAQ. CDR3 length equals 15 residues.

V usage is TRBV5-5 and J usage is TRBJ1-2, with D possibly matching TRBD1 (6 bases). The CDR3 spans 17 residues. Trimming pared 0 bases from V and 2 bases from J, leaving 17 bases between. Germline V gives CDR1 SGHKS, CDR2 YYEKEE (reference sequence). DNA of the CDR3: TGTGCCAGCAGCTTGGATTTGGGGGGGCTGTCCAACTATGGCTACACCTTC. This gives the protein CASSLDLGGLSNYGYTF.

This clone has only a few counts. The chain employs TRBV11-3 and TRBJ2-7; the match to TRBD1 covers 9 bases. Germline V lookup: CDR1 SGHNT, CDR2 YENEEA. There are 15 residues in the CDR3. Trimming at V came to 3 bases and at J to 3 bases, leaving 6 bases not matched to a gene. Written as DNA, the CDR3 is TGTGCCAGCAGCTTCACAGGGGGCGCGATCTACGAGCAGTACTTC. It is translated as CASSFTGGAIYEQYF.

The V and J genes are TRBV4-2 and TRBJ1-2, with 8 bases lining up with TRBD1. The length of the CDR3 is 15 residues. V trimming: 2 bases; J trimming: 8 bases; junction bases outside the gene matches: 10. CDR1 is LGHNA, CDR2 YNFKEQ, per germline. CDR3 sequence (DNA): TGTGCCAGCAGCCAAAGTCGACAGGGGATTCTGGGCTACACCTTC. It translates to CASSQSRQGILGYTF.

This clone was observed a handful of times. CDR3 residues: CASIGDYTEAFF. DNA of the CDR3: TGTGCCAGCATCGGGGACTACACTGAAGCTTTCTTT. The genes are TRBV7-9 and TRBJ1-1; weak D call: TRBD1 (5 bases). The V end lost 7 bases, the J end lost 3 bases, and 9 bases lay between the germline ends. In germline, CDR1 is SEHNR, CDR2 FQNEAQ (reference sequence). This CDR3 has 12 amino acids.

CDR3 nucleotides: TGTGCCAGCAGCCAGAGGACGGAACCGGGATACGAGCAGTACTTC. It translates to CASSQRTEPGYEQYF. The V call is TRBV7-3, the J call TRBJ2-7; D possibly corresponds to TRBD2 (5 bases). Germline V gene lookup returns CDR1 SGHTA and CDR2 FQGTGA. The CDR3 length is 15 residues. V was cut by 5 bases and J by 4 bases, with 18 bases left in between.

This clone was detected a few times. The V and J genes are TRBV27 and TRBJ2-1, with D possibly TRBD2 on 6 matching bases. Per the germline V gene, CDR1 is MNHEY and CDR2 is SMNVEV (reference sequence). The CDR3 consists of 15 residues. The V end lost 3 bases, the J end lost 2 bases, and 11 bases lay between the germline ends. CDR3 coding DNA: TGTGCCAGCAGTTTGGGCAGGACTACCTACAATGAGCAGTTCTTC. Its translation is CASSLGRTTYNEQFF.

This clone occurred once. The V call is TRBV10-3, the J call TRBJ1-5; 9 bases align to TRBD1. V shed 5 bases and J 4 bases; nucleotides not matched to a gene: 3. CDR1 and CDR2 (germline): ENHRY, SYGVKD. The CDR3 is made up of 14 amino acids. The CDR3 loop is CAISSGQGNQPQHF. In DNA, the CDR3 is TGTGCCATCAGTTCGGGACAGGGTAATCAGCCCCAGCATTTT.

This chain links TRBV7-3 with TRBJ2-3; TRBD2 might be the D (7 bases). The CDR3 is 15 amino acids. Germline CDR1 reads SGHTA; CDR2 reads FQGTGA. V shed 4 bases and J shed 2 bases, with 13 bases lying between them. The CDR3 is CASSSFGGHTDTQYF. In nucleotides, the CDR3 is TGTGCCAGCAGCTCCTTCGGGGGGCACACAGATACGCAGTATTTT.

The chain is built from TRBV4-2 and TRBJ2-3; D ambiguous. The CDR3 is made up of 15 amino acids. The V end was cut by 0 bases, the J end by 4 bases, with 11 bases between. The V gene's germline CDR1 is LGHNA and CDR2 YNFKEQ. Written as DNA, the CDR3 is TGTGCCAGCAGCCAAGATTTAAGTCTAGCAGATACGCAGTATTTT. Encoded protein: CASSQDLSLADTQYF.

This rearrangement joins TRBV5-6 to TRBJ2-7, with 8 nucleotides matching TRBD2. The CDR3 contains 15 residues. J gave up 4 bases and V 0 bases, and 6 bases lay outside the gene matches. Germline CDR1 and CDR2: SGHDT and YYEEEE. The CDR3 bases are TGTGCCAGCAGCTTGGACGGGGGGGCTCTTTACGAGCAGTACTTC. Translated: CASSLDGGALYEQYF.

The rearrangement uses TRBV19 and TRBJ1-2, with D possibly TRBD1 on 5 matching bases. The CDR3 is 17 residues long. Trimming cost V 6 bases and J 0 bases, with 20 bases left between them. In germline, CDR1 is LNHDA, CDR2 SQIVND (reference sequence). CDR3 DNA: TGTGCCAGTAGCACCTATATGGGTCAGGGATCTAACTATGGCTACACCTTC. Encoded protein: CASSTYMGQGSNYGYTF. Looking up the rest from reference TRBV19 and TRBJ1-2 gives the full variable domain: DGGITQSPKYLFRKEGQNVTLSCEQNLNHDAMYWYRQDPGQGLRLIYYSQIVNDFQKGDIAEGYSVSREKKESFPLTVTSAQKNPTAFYLCASSTYMGQGSNYGYTFGSGTRLTVV.

The chain employs TRBV29-1 and TRBJ1-2; D is unclear. V lost 4 bases, J lost 0 bases, and 3 bases lay in between. Germline CDR1 SQVTM, CDR2 ANQGSEA. This CDR3 is built from 11 residues. The CDR3 spells CSVAANYGYTF. The DNA for the CDR3 is TGCAGCGTTGCAGCTAACTATGGCTACACCTTC.

CDR3 loop: CASLVEQVYTEAFF. DNA of the CDR3: TGTGCCAGCCTAGTTGAACAAGTTTACACTGAAGCTTTCTTT. The chain has TRBV6-1 and TRBJ1-1; no definite D call. Trimming left V 8 bases short and J 3 bases short, with 16 bases between. The CDR3 extends over 14 amino acids. From germline, CDR1 is MNHNS and CDR2 SASEGT.